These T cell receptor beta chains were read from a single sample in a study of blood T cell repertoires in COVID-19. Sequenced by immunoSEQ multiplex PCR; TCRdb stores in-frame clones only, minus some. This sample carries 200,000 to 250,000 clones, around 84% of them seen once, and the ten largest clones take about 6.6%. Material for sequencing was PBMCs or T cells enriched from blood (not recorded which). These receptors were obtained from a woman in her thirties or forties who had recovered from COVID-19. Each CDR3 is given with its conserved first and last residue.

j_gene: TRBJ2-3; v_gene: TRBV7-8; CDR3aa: CASSSLASRGGNSDTQYF
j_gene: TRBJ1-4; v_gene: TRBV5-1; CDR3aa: CASSSEGISNEKLFF
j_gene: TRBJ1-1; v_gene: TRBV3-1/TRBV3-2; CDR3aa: CASSQGGLKNTEAFF
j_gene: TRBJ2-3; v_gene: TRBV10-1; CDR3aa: CASSGEREIDTQYF
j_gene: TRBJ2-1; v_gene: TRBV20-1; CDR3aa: CSASFPGENEQFF
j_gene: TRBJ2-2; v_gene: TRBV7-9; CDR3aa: CASSPGQGVGELFF
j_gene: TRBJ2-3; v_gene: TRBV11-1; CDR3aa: CASHREGHDTQYF
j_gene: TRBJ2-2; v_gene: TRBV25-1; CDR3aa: CASSFVGGANTGELFF
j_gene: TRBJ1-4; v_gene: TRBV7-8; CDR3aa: CASSLTRGGEKLFF
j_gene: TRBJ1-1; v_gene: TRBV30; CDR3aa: CAWMHPGTEAFF
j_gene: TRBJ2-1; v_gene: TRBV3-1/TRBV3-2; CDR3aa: CASSQDGGDYGEQFF
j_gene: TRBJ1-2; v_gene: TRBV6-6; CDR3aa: CASNRLGGEGANYGYTF
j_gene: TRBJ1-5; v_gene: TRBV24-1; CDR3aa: CATRRRGNQPQHF
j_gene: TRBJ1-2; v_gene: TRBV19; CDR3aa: CASSIGGPARKGYTF
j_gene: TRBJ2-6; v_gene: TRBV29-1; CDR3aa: CSVGKGTGANVLTF
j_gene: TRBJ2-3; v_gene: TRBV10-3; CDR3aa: CAISESSGSPGADTQYF
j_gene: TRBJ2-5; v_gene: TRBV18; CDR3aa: CASSRQGARETQYF
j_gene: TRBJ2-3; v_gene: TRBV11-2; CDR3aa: CASSLGRKATDTQYF
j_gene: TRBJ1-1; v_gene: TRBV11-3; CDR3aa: CASSLSVEAFF
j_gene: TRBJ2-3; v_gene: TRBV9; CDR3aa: CASSAGLNEDTQYF
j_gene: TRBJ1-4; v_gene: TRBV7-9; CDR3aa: CASSPIDRGRSNEKLFF
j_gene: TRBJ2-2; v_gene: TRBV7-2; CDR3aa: CASSPTDFNTGELFF
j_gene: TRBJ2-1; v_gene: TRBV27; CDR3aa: CASSTGINEQFF
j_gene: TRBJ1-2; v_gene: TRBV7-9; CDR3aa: CASSRQGSYGYTF
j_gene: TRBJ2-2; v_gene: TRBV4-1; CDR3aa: CASSQTFGELFF
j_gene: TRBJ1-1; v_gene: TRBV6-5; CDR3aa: CASSYPGSTEAFF
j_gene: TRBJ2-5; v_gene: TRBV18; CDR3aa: CASSPGTPKETQYF
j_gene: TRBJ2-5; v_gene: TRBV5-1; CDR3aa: CASSPTGGLQETQYF
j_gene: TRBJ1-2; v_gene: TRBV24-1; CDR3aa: CATSDRTDRYGYTF
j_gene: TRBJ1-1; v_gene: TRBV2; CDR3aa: CASTTWTVNTEAFF
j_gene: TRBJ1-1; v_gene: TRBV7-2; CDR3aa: CASSLQGAVNTEAFF
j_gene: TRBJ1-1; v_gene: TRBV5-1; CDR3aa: CASTRDSLTEAFF
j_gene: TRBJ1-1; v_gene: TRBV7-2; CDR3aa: CASSSGHLSEAFF
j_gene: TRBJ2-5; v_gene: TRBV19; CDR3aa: CASSMRGHVLQETQYF
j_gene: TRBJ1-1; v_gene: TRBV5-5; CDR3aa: CASSLAPENTEAFF
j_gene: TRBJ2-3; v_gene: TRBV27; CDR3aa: CASSPQGGQTSTDTQYF
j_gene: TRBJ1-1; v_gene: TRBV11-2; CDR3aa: CASSLGFARRTGGTEAFF
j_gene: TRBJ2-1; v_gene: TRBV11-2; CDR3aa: CASSLDSGRLEYNEQFF
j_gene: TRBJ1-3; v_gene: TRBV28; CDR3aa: CASRTQGSHNTIYF
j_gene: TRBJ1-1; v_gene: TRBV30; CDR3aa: CALNRGRTEAFF
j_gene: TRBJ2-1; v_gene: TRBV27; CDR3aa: CASSPLQLAVYNEQFF
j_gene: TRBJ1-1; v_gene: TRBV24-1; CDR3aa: CATSESQGGTEAFF
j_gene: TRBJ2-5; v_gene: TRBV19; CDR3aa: CASSMRSSGQGTQYF
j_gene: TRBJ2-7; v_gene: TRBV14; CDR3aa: CASSQHATGYFEQYF
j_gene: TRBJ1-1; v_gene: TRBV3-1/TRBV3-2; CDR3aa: CASSQVGTLEAFF
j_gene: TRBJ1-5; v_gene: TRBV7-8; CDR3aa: CASSLASTYSNQPQHF
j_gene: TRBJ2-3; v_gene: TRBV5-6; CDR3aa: CASSLLTDTQYF
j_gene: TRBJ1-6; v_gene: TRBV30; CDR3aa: CAWRSSSYNSPLHF
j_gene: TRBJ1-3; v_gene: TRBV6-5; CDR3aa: CATGRPGVSGNTIYF
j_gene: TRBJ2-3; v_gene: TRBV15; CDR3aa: CATSLQTLPLVSDTQYF
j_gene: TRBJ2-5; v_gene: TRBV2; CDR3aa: CASIEDRDETQYF
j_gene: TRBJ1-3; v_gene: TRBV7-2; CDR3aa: CASSPQGGSGNTIYF
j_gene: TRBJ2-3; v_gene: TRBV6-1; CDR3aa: CASSELQGASDTQYF
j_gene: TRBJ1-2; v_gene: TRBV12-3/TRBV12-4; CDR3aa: CASRQGRIYGYTF
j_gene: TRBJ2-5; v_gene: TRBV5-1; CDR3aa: CASSLLSGQETQYF
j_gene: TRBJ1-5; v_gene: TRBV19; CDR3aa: CASRRAGDSNQPQHF
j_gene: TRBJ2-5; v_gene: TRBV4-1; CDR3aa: CASSQAGRGETQYF